Each of the 30 T cell receptor beta chains below was sequenced from the same sample in a study of blood T cells in healthy people across ages. Using a J-beta primer mix together with a sample-barcoded 5' primer, a second PCR was run for roughly 7 to 11 cycles. Each CDR3 protein gets one entry after TCRdb re-called the 5' RACE reads with MiXCR. This table holds over 600,000 distinct CDR3 sequences, 35% to 60% found once. The sample comprised blood. The receptor set was obtained from an elderly man in good health.

This clonotype was observed a handful of times. J is TRBJ1-5 and V is TRBV20-1; D unresolved. With 0 bases removed from V and 2 bases from J, the gap between germline ends came to 11 bases. This CDR3 region has 15 residues. Germline lookup yields CDR1 DFQATT and CDR2 SNEGSKA (reference sequence). For the CDR3, the DNA is TGCAGTGCTAGAGATACGGACCTAGGCAATCAGCCCCAGCATTTT. It translates to CSARDTDLGNQPQHF.

V and J are TRBV20-1 and TRBJ2-1, with 10 bases that match TRBD2. The V gene end was trimmed by 0 bases and the J gene end by 8 bases; junction bases not matched to a gene: 4. CDR3 length: 14 residues. CDR1 is DFQATT and CDR2 is SNEGSKA in the germline V gene (reference sequence). The CDR3 coding sequence is TGCAGTGCTAGAGAGCTAGCGGGAGCTGATGAGCAGTTCTTC. Its protein is CSARELAGADEQFF.

Remarks on this clonotype: This may be a read error, as it is one base from a much larger clone. This rearrangement joins TRBV7-9 to TRBJ2-1, with D possibly being TRBD1 or TRBD2 (5 bases each). TRBJ2-7 matches the DNA end more closely, so the J call is doubtful. Germline V lookup: CDR1 SEHNR, CDR2 FQNEAQ (reference sequence). This CDR3 spans 17 amino acids. The CDR3 sequence: CAGSASGPQSSYNEQYF. The CDR3 region has the DNA TGTGCCGGCAGCGCCTCGGGACCCCAGAGCTCCTACAATGAGCAGTACTTC.

A few counts support this clonotype. The chain links TRBV15 to TRBJ1-1; perhaps TRBD1 as D (5 bases). V was pared by 0 bases and J by 4 bases, with 9 bases between. From germline, CDR1 is LNHNV and CDR2 YYDKDF (reference sequence). The length of the CDR3 is 14 residues. The CDR3 here is CATSREPGTTEAFF. In DNA form, the CDR3 reads TGTGCCACCAGCAGAGAACCAGGGACCACTGAAGCTTTCTTT.

The rearrangement joins TRBV6-2 or TRBV6-3 to TRBJ2-5, with D unclear. The J call is uncertain, as TRBJ2-7 better fits the DNA end. CDR3 length: 15 residues. Germline V gene lookup returns CDR1 MNHEY and CDR2 SVGEGT. The CDR3 loop is CASSYLLDRTYEQYF. CDR3 bases: TGTGCCAGCAGTTACCTCCTGGACCGGACCTACGAGCAGTACTTC.

This chain joins TRBV3-1 and TRBJ2-7, with 8 bases that match TRBD2. This CDR3 has 15 amino acids. V shed 6 bases, J shed 2 bases, and the junction held 9 bases outside the gene matches. In germline, CDR1 is LGHDT, CDR2 YNNKEL (reference sequence). In DNA form, the CDR3 reads TGTGCCAGCAGTCTTGCGGGACTAGTACCCTACGAGCAGTACTTC. Protein: CASSLAGLVPYEQYF.

This clonotype appeared once. The V gene is TRBV12-3 or TRBV12-4, the J gene TRBJ2-1, with D perhaps TRBD2 (5 bases). Between the trimmed V and J ends, which lost 6 bases and 6 bases, there was a span of 9 bases. The CDR3 spans 12 residues. Written as DNA, the CDR3 is TGTGCCAGCAGGGACTCCCCCAATGAGCAGTTCTTC. Its protein is CASRDSPNEQFF.

The genes are TRBV14 and TRBJ2-3; no clear D gene. From germline, CDR1 is SGHDN and CDR2 FVKESK. Deletions cut 4 bases from V and 5 bases from J, with 10 bases between. The CDR3 consists of 13 residues. CDR3 in amino acids: CASSPYNVDTQYF. The DNA of the CDR3 is TGTGCCAGCAGCCCCTACAATGTAGATACGCAGTATTTT. The full variable domain, completed using reference TRBV14 and TRBJ2-3, is EAGVTQFPSHSVIEKGQTVTLRCDPISGHDNLYWYRRVMGKEIKFLLHFVKESKQDESGMPNNRFLAERTGGTYSTLKVQPAELEDSGVYFCASSPYNVDTQYFGPGTRLTVL.

The CDR3 sequence is CATSDLSENGYTF. CDR3 nucleotide sequence: TGTGCCACCAGTGATTTGAGCGAAAATGGCTACACCTTC. The chain carries TRBV24-1 and TRBJ1-2; D is uncertain. Trimming stripped 0 bases from V and 6 bases from J, with 7 bases between. Per the germline V gene, CDR1 is KGHDR and CDR2 is SFDVKD. The CDR3 has 13 residues.

This clonotype showed up just a few times. The V and J genes are TRBV18 and TRBJ1-2; no clear D gene. The length of the CDR3 is 14 residues. Trimming cost V 6 bases and J 6 bases, with 17 bases left between them. The V gene's germline CDR1 is KGHSH and CDR2 LQKENI. This CDR3 is CASSRSGRLDGYTF. CDR3 coding DNA: TGTGCCAGCTCGAGATCGGGCAGGTTGGATGGCTACACCTTC.

This chain joins TRBV6-1 and TRBJ2-2; 16 bases are a match to TRBD2. Germline V lookup: CDR1 MNHNS, CDR2 SASEGT. The CDR3 loop spans 20 amino acids. After removal of 6 bases from V and 0 bases from J, the junction contained 10 bases not matched to a gene. Written as DNA, the CDR3 is TGTGCCAGCAGCAGAAGACCCGGGACTAGCGGGAGGGCGAACACCGGGGAGCTGTTTTTT. Amino acid sequence: CASSRRPGTSGRANTGELFF.

This clonotype was found a few times. The V and J genes are TRBV6-1 and TRBJ2-5; 10 bases are shared with TRBD1. V lost 2 bases and J lost 4; bases outside the gene matches: 4. The CDR3 contains 15 residues. Germline values: CDR1 MNHNS, CDR2 SASEGT. CDR3 loop: CASSEIGTGVETQYF. The CDR3 DNA reads as TGTGCCAGCAGTGAAATAGGGACAGGGGTAGAGACCCAGTACTTC.

In DNA, the CDR3 is TGTGCCAGCAGCCAAGCCGGGACTACGGTCTTTGAGCAGTACTTC. Translation gives CASSQAGTTVFEQYF. The chain uses TRBV3-1 and TRBJ2-7; 7 bases line up with TRBD2. This CDR3 is built from 15 residues. Germline CDR1 reads LGHDT; CDR2 reads YNNKEL (reference sequence). V shed 1 base, J shed 7 bases, and the junction held 10 bases outside the gene matches.

The chain has TRBV9 and TRBJ2-7, with 11 bases matching TRBD1. Unmatched junction bases numbered 4, after V lost 0 bases and J lost 2 bases. The CDR3 runs 16 residues. CDR1 SGDLS and CDR2 YYNGEE come from the germline V gene. The CDR3 coding sequence is TGTGCCAGCAGCGTAGGGACGGGACAGGGGGCCTACGAGCAGTACTTC. Translation: CASSVGTGQGAYEQYF.

The genes are TRBV20-1 and TRBJ2-3, with TRBD2 matching 12 bases. The CDR3 loop spans 19 amino acids. V trimming: 0 bases; J trimming: 5 bases; junction bases outside the gene matches: 15. CDR1 and CDR2 from the germline V gene are DFQATT and SNEGSKA (reference sequence). Written as DNA, the CDR3 is TGCAGTGCTAGAGATTTCCTGGCCACTCTAGCGGGAGGGGGAGATACGCAGTATTTT. This gives the protein CSARDFLATLAGGGDTQYF.

Worth noting for this clonotype: One end of the junction does not line up with germline, which may come from a read error. The chain carries TRBV29-1 and TRBJ2-3; perhaps TRBD1 as D (6 bases). In germline, CDR1 is SQVTM, CDR2 ANQGSEA. The CDR3 is made up of 14 amino acids. The CDR3 loop reads CSVEDRGNPETQYF. Written as DNA, the CDR3 is TGCAGCGTTGAAGATAGGGGGAACCCAGAGACGCAGTATTTT.

CDR3 sequence (DNA): TGTGCCATCAGTGAGTCGTCTGCTTCGCGGCGGGGGGACTACGAGCAGTACTTC. Translation: CAISESSASRRGDYEQYF. V gene TRBV10-3 combines with J gene TRBJ2-5; 8 bases align to TRBD2. The tail of the sequence fits TRBJ2-7 better, so the J call may be wrong. Germline V gene data show CDR1 as ENHRY and CDR2 as SYGVKD. This CDR3 comprises 18 residues.

V gene TRBV5-1 combines with J gene TRBJ2-4; 9 bases are shared with TRBD2. The J call is uncertain, as TRBJ2-7 better fits the DNA end. The CDR3 extends over 16 amino acids. CDR1 and CDR2 (germline): SGHRS, YFSETQ. In DNA form, the CDR3 reads TGCGCCAGCAGCTTGGAGCCGGCGGGAGGGCCCTACGAGCAGTACTTC. The encoded protein is CASSLEPAGGPYEQYF.

This sequence joins TRBV28 and TRBJ2-4, with 7 bases that match TRBD2. The J call is in doubt because the DNA end fits TRBJ2-7 better. This CDR3 spans 14 amino acids. CDR1 is MDHEN, CDR2 SYDVKM, per germline. The CDR3 here is CASSSGMDVYEQYF. CDR3 nucleotides: TGTGCCAGCAGTAGCGGGATGGATGTTTACGAGCAGTACTTC.

This clonotype occurred a few times. The chain employs TRBV28 and TRBJ1-6; D may be TRBD1 (5 bases). Trimming took off 10 bases at V and 8 bases at J, with 21 bases between the two ends. The CDR3 has 15 amino acids. Germline V gene lookup returns CDR1 MDHEN and CDR2 SYDVKM. The CDR3 here is CATQGMRGGDSPLHF. The CDR3 DNA sequence: TGTGCCACCCAAGGGATGAGGGGCGGCGATTCACCCCTCCACTTT.

The chain joins TRBV27 to TRBJ1-5, with D unclear. Germline assignment: CDR1 MNHEY and CDR2 SMNVEV (reference sequence). V was cut by 8 bases and J by 0 bases, with 11 bases left in between. The CDR3 is 14 amino acids. CDR3 region: CASPIRGSNQPQHF. DNA for the CDR3: TGTGCCAGCCCCATTCGGGGTAGCAATCAGCCCCAGCATTTT.

The V call is TRBV30, the J call TRBJ2-1, with 7 bases matching TRBD2. The CDR3 totals 13 residues. Trimming at V came to 4 bases and at J to 5 bases, leaving 5 bases not matched to a gene. Germline loops: CDR1 GTSNPN, CDR2 SVGIG (reference sequence). This CDR3 reads CAWKSGMNNEQFF. Written as DNA, the CDR3 is TGTGCCTGGAAGAGCGGGATGAACAATGAGCAGTTCTTC.

This clonotype was observed a handful of times. This sequence joins TRBV28 and TRBJ1-2, with TRBD1 matching 7 bases. The J segment lost 4 bases and the V segment lost 6 bases, leaving 11 bases of the junction unmatched. The germline gives CDR1 MDHEN, CDR2 SYDVKM. The CDR3 length is 15 residues. The chain's CDR3 is CASRPGGAEGYGYTF. For the CDR3, the DNA is TGTGCCAGCAGGCCAGGGGGGGCGGAAGGCTATGGCTACACCTTC.

About this clonotype itself: This may be a read error, as it is one base from a much larger clone. The chain has TRBV25-1 and TRBJ2-5; the match to TRBD2 covers 13 bases. The CDR3 totals 15 residues. Losses at the gene ends were 6 bases for V and 11 bases for J; bases not matched to a gene: 12. Germline V gene sequence: CDR1 MGHDK, CDR2 SYGVNS. The CDR3 loop reads CASRSRLAGGNEQYF. The DNA of the CDR3 is TGTGCCAGCAGGTCCAGACTAGCGGGAGGCAATGAGCAGTACTTC.

Ten or more counts support this clonotype. The chain joins TRBV4-3 to TRBJ1-2; 10 nucleotides line up with TRBD1. Trimming at V came to 0 bases and at J to 2 bases, leaving 9 bases not matched to a gene. This CDR3 spans 18 amino acids. CDR1 LGHNA and CDR2 YSLEER come from the germline V gene. CDR3: CASSQEIVGQGENYGYTF. DNA of the CDR3: TGCGCCAGCAGCCAAGAAATTGTAGGACAGGGGGAAAACTATGGCTACACCTTC.

This clonotype was seen a handful of times. The chain couples TRBV7-2 to TRBJ2-1; 7 bases map to TRBD2. Trimming cost V 0 bases and J 5 bases; bases outside gene matches: 1. Germline V gene lookup returns CDR1 SGHTA and CDR2 FQGNSA. This CDR3 spans 14 amino acids. The CDR3 sequence: CASSLAAGHNEQFF. The CDR3 region has the DNA TGTGCCAGCAGCTTAGCAGCGGGACACAATGAGCAGTTCTTC.

This sequence joins TRBV20-1 and TRBJ2-1; possibly TRBD2 for D (5 bases). This CDR3 comprises 15 residues. Germline V gene lookup returns CDR1 DFQATT and CDR2 SNEGSKA (reference sequence). V was cut by 0 bases and J by 7 bases, with 16 bases left in between. CDR3 sequence reads: CSARDAAHRGNEQFF. The CDR3 DNA sequence: TGCAGTGCTAGAGACGCAGCACATAGAGGGAATGAGCAGTTCTTC.

A few counts support this clonotype. The V and J genes are TRBV5-1 and TRBJ2-3; TRBD2 matches 9 bases. Losses at the gene ends were 0 bases for V and 3 bases for J; bases not matched to a gene: 8. The CDR3 totals 17 residues. The germline gives CDR1 SGHRS, CDR2 YFSETQ. CDR3 protein: CASSLEASGMVTDTQYF. DNA of the CDR3: TGCGCCAGCAGCTTGGAGGCTAGCGGGATGGTAACAGATACGCAGTATTTT.

The V gene is TRBV29-1, the J gene TRBJ1-4; D gene ambiguous. Germline CDR1 SQVTM, CDR2 ANQGSEA. This CDR3 is 14 amino acids long. The ends were cut back, 4 bases at V and 0 bases at J, with 9 bases in the middle. The CDR3: CSVGRTPTNEKLFF. CDR3 in DNA: TGCAGCGTTGGCAGGACCCCAACTAATGAAAAACTGTTTTTT.

The J gene is TRBJ2-1, the V gene TRBV7-2, with TRBD2 matching 7 bases. This CDR3 region has 12 residues. From germline, CDR1 is SGHTA and CDR2 FQGNSA. V lost 3 bases and J lost 10; bases outside the gene matches: 3. CDR3 coding DNA: TGTGCCAGCAGCTTTACGCGGGAGGAGCAGTTCTTC. This translates into CASSFTREEQFF.